This entry features one T cell receptor (beta chain) sequence. This sample stems from a study of sequential checkpoint blockade in melanoma. Study context: Arm A got nivolumab then ipilimumab; arm B the reverse, 1:1. After both sequences, patients received maintenance nivolumab.

As to treatment: randomized to nivolumab then ipilimumab (arm A) or the reverse (arm B). DNA-damaging chemotherapy had not been given to any patient beforehand. The assay was immunoSEQ multiplex PCR, and TCRdb's table has in-frame clones only and misses some. In the table there are fewer than 45,000 clones, more than 80% of which are singletons. V dropped 4 bases and J dropped 0; count of bases not matched to a gene: 9. This CDR3 comprises 16 residues. Germline V gene lookup returns CDR1 SGHRS and CDR2 YFSETQ. The sequencing here drew on CD8+ T cells sorted from blood (inferred from file names), taken from a patient given nivolumab and ipilimumab in sequence. The chain employs TRBV5-1 and TRBJ1-2; the match to TRBD1 covers 7 bases. This clonotype was obtained from a human donor with melanoma. The CDR3, as DNA: TGCGCCAGCAGCCTGAGACAGGGATCTACTAACTATGGCTACACCTTC. This encodes CASSLRQGSTNYGYTF.